This T cell receptor beta chain was retrieved from a study of blood T cell repertoires in COVID-19. Assay: immunoSEQ multiplex PCR; the TCRdb copy retains only in-frame clones and omits some. The table records over 200,000 clones, approximately 83% of them present only once. This CDR3 comprises 16 residues. The germline gives CDR1 MNHEY, CDR2 SMNVEV (reference sequence). The V and J ends lost 5 bases and 5 bases respectively, with 20 bases between them. The source material was peripheral blood. The chain couples TRBV27 to TRBJ2-3; maybe TRBD1 (6 bases). This clonotype originated in a woman in her 30s who had recovered from COVID-19. CDR3 in DNA: TGTGCCAGCAGTCCAAACAGGGTGGAGTCACAAGATACGCAGTATTTT. Translation gives CASSPNRVESQDTQYF.